Listed below are T cell receptor beta chains from one sample, sequenced in a study of regulatory T cells in long-lasting Graves disease. A single record per CDR3 protein comes from TCRdb applying MiXCR to the multiplex PCR reads. The table shows roughly 560,000 distinct CDR3 sequences, with about 15% occurring only once. The sample was also linked to a second study, of T cells in Graves' hyperthyroidism and ophthalmopathy.

Sequenced material: peripheral blood mononuclear cells (PBMCs), taken at new diagnosis, from a patient treated with antithyroid drugs. The receptors were sampled from a woman aged 35-60 years with Graves disease. Each CDR3 is given with its conserved first and last residue. A D gene is named only where the DNA matches it firmly. Clone size is given for some rows only: seen once, a few or many times, or a class if the clone is expanded.

v_gene	d_gene	j_gene	abundance	CDR3aa	CDR3nt
TRBV12-3/TRBV12-4	-	TRBJ2-7	few	CASSLLQGFEQYF	TGTGCCAGCAGTTTACTACAGGGTTTCGAGCAGTACTTC
TRBV18	TRBD2	TRBJ2-7	many	CASSPRDGGYEQYF	TGTGCCAGCTCACCACGGGACGGGGGGTACGAGCAGTACTTC
TRBV7-2	-	TRBJ2-2	few	CASSLDRKINTGELFF	TGTGCCAGCAGCTTAGACAGGAAGATCAACACCGGGGAGCTGTTTTTT
TRBV5-4	-	TRBJ2-1	-	CASSLNVYNEQFF	TGTGCCAGCAGCTTGAATGTTTACAATGAGCAGTTCTTC
TRBV6-5	-	TRBJ1-4	many	CASSYSQGGSEKLFF	TGTGCCAGCAGTTACTCACAGGGAGGGAGTGAAAAACTGTTTTTT
TRBV18	-	TRBJ1-1	many	CASSPGQTAFF	TGTGCCAGCTCACCCGGCCAAACGGCTTTCTTT
TRBV3-1	-	TRBJ2-4	-	CATRGDTFIQYF	TGTGCCACCAGGGGGGACACGTTCATTCAGTACTTC
TRBV12-3/TRBV12-4	-	TRBJ2-5	-	CASSPLQMQETQYF	TGTGCCAGCAGTCCTCTCCAGATGCAAGAGACCCAGTACTTC
TRBV13	-	TRBJ1-4	-	CASSGVGGHEKLFF	TGTGCCAGCAGCGGCGTGGGGGGCCATGAAAAACTGTTTTTT
TRBV12-3/TRBV12-4	-	TRBJ1-5	many	CASGDSNQPQHF	TGTGCCAGCGGTGATAGCAATCAGCCCCAGCATTTT
TRBV7-9	-	TRBJ1-1	few	CASSPQQLSTEAFF	TGTGCCAGCAGCCCCCAGCAGTTATCCACTGAAGCTTTCTTT
TRBV6-2/TRBV6-3	TRBD1	TRBJ2-2	-	CASSYSSGGRGLGNTGELFF	TGTGCCAGCAGTTACTCCTCTGGTGGCAGGGGGCTTGGGAACACCGGGGAGCTGTTTTTT
TRBV2	-	TRBJ1-5	many	CASSWQRQDNQPQHF	TGTGCCAGCTCCTGGCAAAGGCAAGACAATCAGCCCCAGCATTTT
TRBV5-1	-	TRBJ1-4	-	CASSQGHSNEKLFF	TGCGCCAGCAGTCAGGGACATTCCAATGAAAAACTGTTTTTT
TRBV6-5	TRBD1	TRBJ1-2	few	CASSYSKGQYNYGYTF	TGTGCCAGCAGTTACTCGAAGGGACAGTACAACTATGGCTACACCTTC
TRBV20-1	TRBD2	TRBJ2-5	many	CSARVLGGGETQYF	TGCAGTGCTAGAGTTCTGGGGGGGGGTGAGACCCAGTACTTC
TRBV5-6	-	TRBJ2-6	few	CASSSQAGANVLTF	TGTGCCAGCAGCTCGCAGGCTGGGGCCAACGTCCTGACTTTC
TRBV7-9	-	TRBJ1-1	-	CASSQKSPEAFF	TGTGCCAGCAGCCAGAAATCCCCTGAAGCTTTCTTT
TRBV20-1	-	TRBJ2-7	many	CSARDRLLGVGEQYF	TGCAGTGCTAGAGATAGGCTCCTTGGCGTCGGCGAGCAGTACTTC
TRBV18	-	TRBJ1-5	-	CASSPRASSDSNQPQHF	TGTGCCAGCTCACCCCGCGCGTCCTCGGATAGCAATCAGCCCCAGCATTTT
TRBV3-1	-	TRBJ2-7	many	CASSRQGSVGGEQYF	TGTGCCAGCAGCCGACAGGGTAGCGTGGGGGGCGAGCAGTACTTC
TRBV7-2	-	TRBJ2-1	many	CASSSWGPNEQFF	TGTGCCAGCAGCTCTTGGGGGCCCAATGAGCAGTTCTTC
TRBV3-1	-	TRBJ2-2	few	CASSQDSGNTGELFF	TGTGCCAGCAGCCAAGATTCGGGTAACACCGGGGAGCTGTTTTTT
TRBV20-1	TRBD1	TRBJ2-7	many	CSATGQGVYEQYF	TGCAGTGCTACGGGACAGGGGGTTTACGAGCAGTACTTC
TRBV4-2	-	TRBJ1-6	few	CASTLRDGGNSPLHF	TGTGCCAGCACCCTACGGGATGGGGGTAATTCACCCCTCCACTTT
TRBV19	-	TRBJ1-1	many	CASSIPGPEAFF	TGTGCCAGTAGTATTCCGGGGCCTGAAGCTTTCTTT
TRBV6-4	TRBD1	TRBJ1-2	-	CASRRAGGRGGYAF	TGTGCCAGCAGGAGGGCAGGGGGGCGAGGTGGCTACGCCTTC
TRBV28	-	TRBJ1-6	many	CASSDDTGRSPLHF	TGTGCCAGCAGTGATGATACAGGGAGGTCACCCCTCCACTTT
TRBV30	-	TRBJ1-1	-	CAWSERGGRISEAFF	TGTGCCTGGAGTGAAAGAGGGGGGCGGATTTCTGAAGCTTTCTTT
TRBV3-1	-	TRBJ1-2	few	CASSHQEPPAFDSFWGYYGYTF	TGTGCCAGCAGCCACCAAGAGCCCCCGGCCTTCGACTCCTTCTGGGGGTACTATGGCTACACCTTC
TRBV24-1	TRBD1	TRBJ1-2	-	CATSAGTALSANYGYTF	TGTGCCACCAGTGCCGGGACAGCCTTATCAGCTAACTATGGCTACACCTTC
TRBV12-3/TRBV12-4	TRBD1	TRBJ2-7	few	CASSSSGTGSHEQYF	TGTGCCAGCAGTTCCTCCGGGACAGGGAGCCACGAGCAGTACTTC
TRBV3-1	TRBD1	TRBJ1-4	many	CASSQEQGFVANEKLFF	TGTGCCAGCAGCCAAGAACAGGGGTTTGTAGCTAATGAAAAACTGTTTTTT
TRBV3-1	TRBD1	TRBJ1-1	many	CASSPYRGNTEAFF	TGTGCCAGCAGCCCATACAGGGGGAACACTGAAGCTTTCTTT
TRBV27	-	TRBJ1-1	few	CASSSNKRGDTEAFF	TGTGCCAGCAGTTCCAACAAGAGGGGGGATACTGAAGCTTTCTTT
TRBV28	TRBD2	TRBJ2-4	many	CASSRRSGAKNIQYF	TGTGCCAGCAGTCGTCGTAGCGGGGCTAAAAACATTCAGTACTTC
TRBV2	-	TRBJ2-7	many	CASILSPYEQYF	TGTGCCAGCATCTTATCTCCCTACGAGCAGTACTTC
TRBV2	-	TRBJ1-1	many	CASSERSGYTEAFF	TGTGCCAGCAGTGAAAGAAGCGGATACACTGAAGCTTTCTTT
TRBV5-5	-	TRBJ2-1	few	CASSLARGDVYNEQFF	TGTGCCAGCAGCTTGGCCAGGGGAGACGTGTACAATGAGCAGTTCTTC
TRBV15	-	TRBJ1-1	few	CATSRGGQVATEAFF	TGTGCCACCAGCAGAGGTGGCCAAGTCGCCACTGAAGCTTTCTTT
TRBV28	-	TRBJ2-7	many	CASSLGQYEQYF	TGTGCCAGCAGCCTCGGGCAGTACGAGCAGTACTTC
TRBV28	TRBD1	TRBJ2-4	many	CASSRGGVFAKNIQYF	TGTGCCAGCAGCCGAGGGGGCGTGTTTGCCAAAAACATTCAGTACTTC
TRBV18	-	TRBJ1-3	many	CASSPSGSGNTIYF	TGTGCCAGCAGTCCCTCAGGGTCAGGAAACACCATATATTTT
TRBV12-3/TRBV12-4	-	TRBJ1-5	many	CASSFLGAPNSNQPQHF	TGTGCCAGCAGTTTTTTGGGGGCCCCTAATAGCAATCAGCCCCAGCATTTT
TRBV20-1	-	TRBJ1-1	-	CSALPGRISTEAFF	TGCAGTGCTCTACCGGGACGCATAAGCACTGAAGCTTTCTTT
TRBV30	-	TRBJ1-4	many	CAWNGGAGEKLFF	TGTGCCTGGAACGGGGGGGCAGGTGAAAAACTGTTTTTT
TRBV30	TRBD1	TRBJ1-2	-	CAWSALRDRGFLIYGYTF	TGTGCCTGGAGTGCTCTCCGGGACAGGGGGTTTTTGATCTATGGCTACACCTTC
TRBV18	TRBD2	TRBJ2-7	few	CASSPRGLAGFEQYF	TGTGCCAGCTCACCCCGGGGACTAGCGGGTTTTGAGCAGTACTTC
TRBV11-2	-	TRBJ2-1	many	CASSLAGYSGDSSYNEQFF	TGTGCCAGCAGCTTAGCAGGGTACAGCGGGGACAGCTCCTACAATGAGCAGTTCTTC
TRBV18	TRBD2	TRBJ2-3	many	CASAGLAGPDTQYF	TGTGCCAGCGCGGGACTAGCGGGGCCAGATACGCAGTATTTT
TRBV6-5	-	TRBJ1-5	many	CASSYFRGQVNQPQHF	TGTGCCAGCAGTTACTTCCGGGGGCAGGTCAATCAGCCCCAGCATTTT
TRBV27	TRBD1	TRBJ1-2	few	CASSFSGTGGIYGYTF	TGTGCCAGCAGTTTTTCCGGGACAGGGGGAATCTATGGCTACACCTTC
TRBV3-1	-	TRBJ1-4	many	CASSQALAGASEKLFF	TGTGCCAGCAGCCAAGCGCTGGCAGGTGCAAGTGAAAAACTGTTTTTT
TRBV20-1	-	TRBJ2-5	many	CSAHGPGRKGETQYF	TGCAGTGCCCACGGACCAGGGAGGAAAGGAGAGACCCAGTACTTC
TRBV29-1	-	TRBJ1-4	many	CSVEKGEKLFF	TGCAGCGTTGAAAAGGGGGAGAAACTGTTTTTT
TRBV20-1	TRBD2	TRBJ2-1	-	CSAVSGGSNEQFF	TGCAGTGCTGTTAGCGGGGGTTCCAATGAGCAGTTCTTC
TRBV6-2/TRBV6-3	TRBD1	TRBJ1-1	few	CASSYRWTGDTEAFF	TGTGCCAGCAGTTACAGGTGGACAGGGGACACTGAAGCTTTCTTT